The 20 T cell receptor beta chains below all came from one sample that was sequenced in a study of CD8+ T cells in alopecia areata. Sample treatment: oral pan-JAK inhibitor, 5-10 mg twice daily. The authors extracted RNA and reverse transcribed it into cDNA as the sequencing template. Assay: immunoSEQ multiplex PCR; the TCRdb copy retains only in-frame clones and omits some. The data show about 270,000 clones, 60% seen once. The sequences come from CD4+ T cells sorted from blood, collected between weeks 51 and 52, from a patient treated with tofacitinib. All receptors derive from a human donor with alopecia areata.

This clone has only a few counts. DNA of the CDR3: TGTGCCAGCAGTCCCAGGGGGGGGGTAGATACGCAGTATTTT. It yields the protein CASSPRGGVDTQYF. This chain connects TRBV7-8 to TRBJ2-3; D could derive from TRBD1 or TRBD2 (7 bases each). The ends were cut back, 6 bases at V and 5 bases at J, with 15 bases in the middle. The CDR3 runs 14 residues. In germline, CDR1 is SGHVS, CDR2 FQNEAQ.

The gene calls are TRBV7-9 and TRBJ1-4, with D hard to call. Germline loops: CDR1 SEHNR, CDR2 FQNEAQ (reference sequence). This CDR3 is built from 15 residues. V was pared by 5 bases and J by 3 bases, with 13 bases between. The CDR3 nucleotides read TGTGCCAGCAGCCCCGACCGGTCACCTAATGAAAAACTGTTTTTT. Translated, it gives CASSPDRSPNEKLFF.

This chain joins TRBV25-1 and TRBJ1-2; D possibly corresponds to TRBD1 (5 bases). The length of the CDR3 is 13 residues. Trimming removed 4 bases at V and 2 bases at J, with 8 bases between. CDR1 is MGHDK, CDR2 SYGVNS, per germline. The CDR3 region has the DNA TGTGCCAGCAGTGTGGCAGGGAACTATGGCTACACCTTC. Protein: CASSVAGNYGYTF.

The chain couples TRBV6-5 to TRBJ1-6, with a tentative D call TRBD1 (5 bases). The ends were cut back, 1 base at V and 8 bases at J, with 12 bases in the middle. Germline loops: CDR1 MNHEY, CDR2 SVGAGI. CDR3 length: 15 amino acids. The CDR3 DNA reads as TGTGCCAGCAGTTACTACAGGCTTGGGGATTCACCCCTCCACTTT. It yields the protein CASSYYRLGDSPLHF.

The rearrangement links TRBV20-1 to TRBJ1-4; D ambiguous. The CDR3 extends over 11 amino acids. Trimming took 5 bases from V and 8 from J, leaving 9 bases between them. Looked up from germline, CDR1 is DFQATT and CDR2 is SNEGSKA (reference sequence). This CDR3 is CSAFAGEKLFF. DNA of the CDR3: TGCAGTGCTTTTGCTGGAGAAAAACTGTTTTTT.

The rearrangement joins TRBV10-3 to TRBJ2-2; tentative D call: TRBD1 (6 bases). Between the trimmed V and J ends, which lost 6 bases and 6 bases, there was a span of 17 bases. CDR1 and CDR2 from the germline V gene are ENHRY and SYGVKD. The CDR3 consists of 15 residues. CDR3: CAIRPGQGTPGELFF. CDR3 DNA sequence: TGTGCCATCAGGCCGGGACAAGGAACACCCGGGGAGCTGTTTTTT.

This chain joins TRBV27 and TRBJ2-3; D gene uncertain. Between the trimmed V and J ends, which lost 11 bases and 1 base, there was a span of 10 bases. CDR1 is MNHEY, CDR2 SMNVEV, per germline (reference sequence). CDR3 size: 12 residues. CDR3 loop: CAAHSRTDTQYF. CDR3 sequence (DNA): TGTGCCGCCCATTCCCGCACAGATACGCAGTATTTT.

This chain connects TRBV5-6 to TRBJ1-1; D not certain. This CDR3 has 14 amino acids. Germline CDR1 and CDR2: SGHDT and YYEEEE. With 4 bases removed from V and 0 bases from J, the gap between germline ends came to 10 bases. CDR3 in amino acids: CASSPTNMNTEAFF. Written as DNA, the CDR3 is TGTGCCAGCAGCCCGACGAATATGAACACTGAAGCTTTCTTT.

The chain recombines TRBV29-1 with TRBJ2-7, with 12 bases aligning to TRBD1. The V segment lost 6 bases and the J segment 7 bases; nucleotides outside the gene matches: 4. The CDR3 extends over 12 amino acids. Germline V gene sequence: CDR1 SQVTM, CDR2 ANQGSEA. The CDR3 loop reads CSVRDRGLEQYF. CDR3 sequence (DNA): TGCAGCGTCCGGGACAGGGGGCTTGAGCAGTACTTC.

This clone was counted only a few times. The V gene is TRBV29-1, the J gene TRBJ1-1; D is unclear. The germline CDR1 and CDR2 sequences are SQVTM and ANQGSEA. CDR3 length equals 13 residues. Trimming pared 3 bases from V and 1 base from J, leaving 9 bases between. The CDR3, as DNA: TGCAGCGTTGACAGTTGGGGGAACACTGAAGCTTTCTTT. This translates into CSVDSWGNTEAFF.

In its sample, this clone was seen a few times. The genes are TRBV7-9 and TRBJ2-3; no reliable D call. The CDR3 loop spans 13 amino acids. The germline V gene encodes CDR1 SEHNR and CDR2 FQNEAQ (reference sequence). Trimming left V 4 bases short and J 4 bases short, with 9 bases between. The CDR3 DNA sequence: TGTGCCAGCAGCTCGCTGCTGGCAGATACGCAGTATTTT. It translates to CASSSLLADTQYF.

This clone was picked up a small number of times. This chain links TRBV6-5 with TRBJ2-7, with 8 bases matching TRBD2. Trimming cost V 6 bases and J 5 bases; bases outside gene matches: 12. The length of the CDR3 is 15 residues. CDR1 MNHEY and CDR2 SVGAGI come from the germline V gene. In nucleotides, the CDR3 is TGTGCCAGCAGGCAAGGACTAGCAGCTCCCCACGAGCAGTACTTC. Protein sequence: CASRQGLAAPHEQYF.

The V call is TRBV6-5, the J call TRBJ2-7; possible D gene TRBD1, 5 bases. Germline values: CDR1 MNHEY, CDR2 SVGAGI. The CDR3 spans 14 residues. V was shortened by 6 bases and J by 4 bases, with 16 bases between the two germline ends. DNA of the CDR3: TGTGCCAGCAGACTGGGGCCGGTAGGATACGAGCAGTACTTC. Translation: CASRLGPVGYEQYF.

This rearrangement joins TRBV30 to TRBJ2-7; 10 nucleotides line up with TRBD2. V gave up 2 bases and J gave up 6 bases; unmatched junction bases: 4. Germline CDR1 GTSNPN, CDR2 SVGIG (reference sequence). This CDR3 region has 13 residues. CDR3 loop: CAWSKSSGGEQYF. In DNA form, the CDR3 reads TGTGCCTGGAGTAAATCTAGCGGGGGCGAGCAGTACTTC. The full variable domain, rest sourced from reference TRBV30 and TRBJ2-7, is SQTIHQWPATLVQPVGSPLSLECTVEGTSNPNLYWYRQAAGRGLQLLFYSVGIGQISSEVPQNLSASRPQDRQFILSSKKLLLSDSGFYLCAWSKSSGGEQYFGPGTRLTVT.

The J gene is TRBJ2-3, the V gene TRBV7-2; tentatively, D is TRBD1 (6 bases). CDR3 length: 16 amino acids. Trimming cost V 5 bases and J 0 bases, with 15 bases left between them. The V gene's germline CDR1 is SGHTA and CDR2 FQGNSA. CDR3 sequence (DNA): TGTGCCAGCAGCCCCCGGTGGGGGCGTAGCACAGATACGCAGTATTTT. It encodes CASSPRWGRSTDTQYF.

V is TRBV15 and J is TRBJ2-1; 7 positions agree with TRBD1. The CDR3 extends over 23 amino acids. Trimming took 0 bases from V and 6 from J; bases not matched to a gene: 29. Germline lookup yields CDR1 LNHNV and CDR2 YYDKDF (reference sequence). CDR3 region: CATSRDGRDRFRLGTEEANEQFF. Written as DNA, the CDR3 is TGTGCCACCAGCAGAGATGGCCGGGACAGATTTCGGCTCGGGACGGAGGAGGCCAATGAGCAGTTCTTC. Drawing the rest from reference TRBV15 and TRBJ2-1, the complete variable domain is DAMVIQNPRYQVTQFGKPVTLSCSQTLNHNVMYWYQQKSSQAPKLLFHYYDKDFNNEADTPDNFQSRRPNTSFCFLDIRSPGLGDTAMYLCATSRDGRDRFRLGTEEANEQFFGPGTRLTVL.

Only a few counts were recorded for this clone. The rearrangement uses TRBV4-2 and TRBJ1-1, with a tentative D call TRBD1 (5 bases). Trimming stripped 4 bases from V and 6 bases from J, with 12 bases between. The CDR3 is made up of 13 amino acids. Germline V gene data show CDR1 as LGHNA and CDR2 as YNFKEQ. The CDR3 nucleotides read TGTGCCAGCAGCCCTCACCGGGGCGCTGAAGCTTTCTTT. Residues: CASSPHRGAEAFF.

The chain uses TRBV6-5 and TRBJ2-5; D perhaps matches TRBD2 (5 bases). The CDR3 totals 13 residues. In germline, CDR1 is MNHEY, CDR2 SVGAGI. V shed 0 bases and J shed 12 bases, with 14 bases lying between them. The CDR3 DNA sequence: TGTGCCAGCAGTTACTCCCAAGGACTCCAGGAGTACTTC. Its protein product is CASSYSQGLQEYF.

The chain combines TRBV7-9 with TRBJ2-2; D is possibly TRBD2 (5 bases). V dropped 3 bases and J dropped 0 bases, with 8 bases sitting between them. This CDR3 has 15 residues. Germline V gene lookup returns CDR1 SEHNR and CDR2 FQNEAQ (reference sequence). Written as DNA, the CDR3 is TGTGCCAGCAGCTTCGGGGTCGCGAACACCGGGGAGCTGTTTTTT. Protein product: CASSFGVANTGELFF.

The V and J genes are TRBV5-1 and TRBJ2-1; maybe TRBD1 (6 bases). Germline V gene data show CDR1 as SGHRS and CDR2 as YFSETQ. Deletions cut 4 bases from V and 3 bases from J, with 14 bases between. The CDR3 runs to 15 residues. The CDR3 sequence is CASSKNRVSYNEQFF. The CDR3 nucleotides read TGCGCCAGCAGCAAAAACAGGGTAAGCTACAATGAGCAGTTCTTC.